One sample yielded the 16 T cell receptor beta chains listed below, sequenced in a study of cytomegalovirus exposure and HLA in healthy donors. PCR primers comprised 60 Vbeta and 13 Jbeta primers. The assay was immunoSEQ multiplex PCR, and TCRdb's table has in-frame clones only and misses some. This table holds over 150,000 clones, around 68% found once. Sequenced sample: PBMCs. The source of these receptors is a woman in her forties in good health and CMV-seropositive.

As for this clone: Other DNA sequences of this sample code for an identical CDR3. This chain connects TRBV18 to TRBJ1-4; 11 bases agree with TRBD1. With V trimmed by 4 bases and J by 7 bases, 11 bases remained unmatched. The CDR3 runs to 17 residues. Germline CDR1 reads KGHSH; CDR2 reads LQKENI. The CDR3 DNA is TGTGCCAGCTCACTTCAATCGACCGGGACAGGGGGTGAAAAACTGTTTTTT. Translated, it gives CASSLQSTGTGGEKLFF.

This clone was detected only a few times. The chain combines TRBV27 with TRBJ2-2; D is undetermined. This CDR3 comprises 14 residues. Trimming removed 3 bases from V and 4 bases from J, with 9 bases in between. The V gene's germline CDR1 is MNHEY and CDR2 SMNVEV (reference sequence). The DNA for the CDR3 is TGTGCCAGCAGTTTCGAGAGTAGCACCGGGGAGCTGTTTTTT. It specifies CASSFESSTGELFF.

The chain uses TRBV6-5 and TRBJ2-3, with a tentative D call TRBD1 (6 bases). The CDR3 runs 16 residues. Germline V gene sequence: CDR1 MNHEY, CDR2 SVGAGI. V shed 0 bases and J shed 1 base, with 11 bases lying between them. CDR3 amino acids: CASSYSLGGGTDTQYF. The CDR3 bases are TGTGCCAGCAGTTACTCCTTAGGGGGTGGCACAGATACGCAGTATTTT.

The V and J genes are TRBV6-6 and TRBJ2-1, with D possibly matching TRBD2 (6 bases). Per germline, CDR1 MNHNY and CDR2 SVGAGI (reference sequence). Trimming left V 7 bases short and J 5 bases short, with 15 bases between. CDR3 size: 14 residues. The CDR3 nucleotides read TGTGCCAGCACACTGGACTACCCTAACAATGAGCAGTTCTTC. Protein: CASTLDYPNNEQFF.

This clone came up a few times. The gene calls are TRBV29-1 and TRBJ1-2; D may be TRBD1 (5 bases). CDR3 length: 13 residues. Germline CDR1 reads SQVTM; CDR2 reads ANQGSEA. Trimming stripped 6 bases from V and 3 bases from J, with 14 bases between. CDR3 nucleotide sequence: TGCAGCGTCGCTACAGGAGCCCACTATGGCTACACCTTC. Translating it yields CSVATGAHYGYTF.

The CDR3 bases are TGTGCCAGCTTTCACTCGGACAGTCCGGCGGGCTATGGCTACACCTTC. The encoded protein is CASFHSDSPAGYGYTF. The genes are TRBV6-6 and TRBJ1-2; D might be TRBD1 (6 bases). The CDR3 covers 16 residues. V was pared by 8 bases and J by 4 bases, with 23 bases between. Looked up from germline, CDR1 is MNHNY and CDR2 is SVGAGI (reference sequence).

This clone came up a few times. J is TRBJ2-7 and V is TRBV9; the D is unclear. Trimming removed 0 bases from V and 2 bases from J, with 9 bases in between. The germline V gene has CDR1 SGDLS and CDR2 YYNGEE. The CDR3 runs to 14 residues. CDR3 amino acids: CASSVAFQTYEQYF. DNA for the CDR3: TGTGCCAGCAGCGTAGCATTCCAGACCTACGAGCAGTACTTC.

This clone was seen a few times. The rearrangement links TRBV6-1 to TRBJ1-3, with a tentative D call TRBD1 (6 bases). Germline CDR1 MNHNS, CDR2 SASEGT. The germline V and J ends were trimmed by 4 bases and 0 bases, with 13 bases remaining between them. The CDR3 extends over 16 amino acids. DNA of the CDR3: TGTGCCAGCAGTGCTCATGACAGGCCCTCTGGAAACACCATATATTTT. It specifies CASSAHDRPSGNTIYF.

This chain connects TRBV4-2 to TRBJ2-1; D unclear. This CDR3 is 16 amino acids long. The germline V gene encodes CDR1 LGHNA and CDR2 YNFKEQ. The V gene lost 1 base and the J gene lost 0 bases, with 10 bases spanning the gap. CDR3 in DNA: TGTGCCAGCAGCCAAGTTCCCAGGTTCTCCTACAATGAGCAGTTCTTC. This sequence encodes CASSQVPRFSYNEQFF.

V gene TRBV6-5 combines with J gene TRBJ1-2, with a possible D match to TRBD1 (6 bases). CDR1 is MNHEY and CDR2 is SVGAGI in the germline V gene. The CDR3 sequence is 15 residues long. Deletions cut 2 bases from V and 4 bases from J, with 14 bases between. CDR3 residues: CASSYRPVRGYGYTF. The CDR3 DNA follows: TGTGCCAGCAGTTACCGTCCCGTCAGGGGCTATGGCTACACCTTC.

The V and J genes are TRBV7-8 and TRBJ2-7, with 7 bases identical to TRBD1. The CDR3 consists of 15 residues. Germline CDR1 reads SGHVS; CDR2 reads FQNEAQ. V shed 4 bases and J 8 bases; nucleotides not matched to a gene: 14. The CDR3 here is CASSWDDRVEDKQYF. The CDR3 nucleotides read TGTGCCAGCAGCTGGGATGACAGGGTAGAGGACAAGCAGTACTTC.

V gene TRBV7-2 combines with J gene TRBJ2-7; D call uncertain. Trimming removed 4 bases at V and 7 bases at J, with 8 bases between. Germline V gene lookup returns CDR1 SGHTA and CDR2 FQGNSA. The CDR3 runs 11 residues. CDR3 DNA sequence: TGTGCCAGCAGCTCTTACGGGGAGCAGTACTTC. Translation: CASSSYGEQYF.

The rearrangement uses TRBV27 and TRBJ2-7; maybe TRBD2 (5 bases). V was cut by 5 bases and J by 5 bases, with 16 bases left in between. In germline, CDR1 is MNHEY, CDR2 SMNVEV (reference sequence). The CDR3 consists of 14 residues. The CDR3 DNA follows: TGTGCCAGCAGTCCAACGACGCTAGCTCACGAGCAGTACTTC. Its protein product is CASSPTTLAHEQYF.

This clone was recorded a few times. The chain links TRBV2 to TRBJ2-5, with D hard to call. CDR3 size: 12 residues. V was pared by 3 bases and J by 4 bases, with 6 bases between. Germline CDR1 SNHLY, CDR2 FYNNEI. The CDR3 coding sequence is TGTGCCAGCAGTGATTCCCGAGAGACCCAGTACTTC. It specifies CASSDSRETQYF. The full variable domain, completed using reference TRBV2 and TRBJ2-5, is EPEVTQTPSHQVTQMGQEVILRCVPISNHLYFYWYRQILGQKVEFLVSFYNNEISEKSEIFDDQFSVERPDGSNFTLKIRSTKLEDSAMYFCASSDSRETQYFGPGTRLLVL.

This clone came up once. This chain uses TRBV15 with TRBJ1-4, with unresolved D. Trimming cost V 4 bases and J 3 bases, with 9 bases left between them. This CDR3 is 14 amino acids long. Germline CDR1 LNHNV, CDR2 YYDKDF (reference sequence). The CDR3 is CATSTLRPNEKLFF. DNA of the CDR3: TGTGCCACCAGCACCCTGAGGCCTAATGAAAAACTGTTTTTT.

This clone was seen a handful of times. The junction does not match germline at one end; this may be a read error. The chain links TRBV10-3 to TRBJ1-1; D is possibly TRBD1 (5 bases). The CDR3 spans 11 residues. Germline V gene data show CDR1 as ENHRY and CDR2 as SYGVKD. In DNA form, the CDR3 reads TGTGCCATCGGGGGGAACCCTGAAGCTTTCTTT. Its translation is CAIGGNPEAFF.